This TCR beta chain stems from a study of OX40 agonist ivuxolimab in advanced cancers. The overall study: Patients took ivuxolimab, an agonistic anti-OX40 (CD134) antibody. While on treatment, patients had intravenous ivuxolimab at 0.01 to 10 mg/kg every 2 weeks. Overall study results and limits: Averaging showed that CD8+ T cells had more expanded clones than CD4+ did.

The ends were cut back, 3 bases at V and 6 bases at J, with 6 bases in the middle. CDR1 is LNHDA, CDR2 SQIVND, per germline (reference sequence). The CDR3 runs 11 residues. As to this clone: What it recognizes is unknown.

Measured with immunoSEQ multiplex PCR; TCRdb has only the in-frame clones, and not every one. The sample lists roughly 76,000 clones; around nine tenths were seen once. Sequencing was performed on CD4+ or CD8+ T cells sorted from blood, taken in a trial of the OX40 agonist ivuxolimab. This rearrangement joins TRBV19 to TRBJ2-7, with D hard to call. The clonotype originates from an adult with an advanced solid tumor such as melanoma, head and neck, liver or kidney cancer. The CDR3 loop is CASSINGEQYF. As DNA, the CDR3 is TGTGCCAGTAGTATTAATGGCGAGCAGTACTTC.